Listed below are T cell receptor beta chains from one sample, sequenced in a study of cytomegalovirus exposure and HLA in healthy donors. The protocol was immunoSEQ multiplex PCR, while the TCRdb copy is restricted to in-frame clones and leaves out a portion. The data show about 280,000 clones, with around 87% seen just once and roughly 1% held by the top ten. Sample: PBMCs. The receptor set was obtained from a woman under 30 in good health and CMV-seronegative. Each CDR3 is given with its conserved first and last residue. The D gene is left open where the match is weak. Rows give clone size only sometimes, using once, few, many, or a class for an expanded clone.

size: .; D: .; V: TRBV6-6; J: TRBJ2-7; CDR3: CASSYSERGYEQYF; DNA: TGTGCCAGCAGTTACTCCGAACGGGGCTACGAGCAGTACTTC
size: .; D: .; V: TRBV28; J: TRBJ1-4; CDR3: CASNAQGTNEKLFF; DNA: TGTGCCAGCAACGCGCAGGGGACTAATGAAAAACTGTTTTTT
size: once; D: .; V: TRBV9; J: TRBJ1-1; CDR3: CASSAGGNTEAFF; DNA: TGTGCCAGCAGCGCAGGTGGGAACACTGAAGCTTTCTTT
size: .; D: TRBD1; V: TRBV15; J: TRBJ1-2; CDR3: CATSRGQGEGGYTF; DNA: TGTGCCACCAGCAGAGGACAGGGTGAGGGTGGCTACACCTTC
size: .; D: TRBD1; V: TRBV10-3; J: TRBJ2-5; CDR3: CAISARGGQGLETQYF; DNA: TGTGCCATCAGTGCTAGGGGGGGACAGGGTCTAGAGACCCAGTACTTC
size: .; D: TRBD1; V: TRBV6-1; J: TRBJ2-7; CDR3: CASSEPTGSHEQYF; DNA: TGTGCCAGCAGTGAACCGACAGGGAGTCACGAGCAGTACTTC
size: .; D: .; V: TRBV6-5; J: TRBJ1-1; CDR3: CASSKRQDTEAFF; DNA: TGTGCCAGCAGTAAAAGGCAGGACACTGAAGCTTTCTTT
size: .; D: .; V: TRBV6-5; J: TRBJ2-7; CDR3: CASKREVRSYEQYF; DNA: TGTGCCAGCAAACGAGAGGTCAGATCCTACGAGCAGTACTTC
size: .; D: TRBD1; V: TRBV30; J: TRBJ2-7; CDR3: CAWQGAAYEQYF; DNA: TGTGCCTGGCAGGGGGCAGCCTACGAGCAGTACTTC
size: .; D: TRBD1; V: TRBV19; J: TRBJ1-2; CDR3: CASSIAHLRDRGDYGYTF; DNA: TGTGCCAGTAGTATAGCCCATCTCCGGGACAGGGGCGACTATGGCTACACCTTC
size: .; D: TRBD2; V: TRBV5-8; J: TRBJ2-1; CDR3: CASDPGLADNNEQFF; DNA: TGTGCCAGCGACCCGGGACTAGCGGATAACAATGAGCAGTTCTTC
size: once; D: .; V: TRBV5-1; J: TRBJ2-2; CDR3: CASSLAPTANTGELFF; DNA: TGCGCCAGCAGCTTGGCTCCGACAGCGAACACCGGGGAGCTGTTTTTT
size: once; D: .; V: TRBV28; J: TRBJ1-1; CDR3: CASSPLGSTARMNTEAFF; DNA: TGTGCCAGCAGTCCCCTGGGATCGACAGCCCGCATGAACACTGAAGCTTTCTTT
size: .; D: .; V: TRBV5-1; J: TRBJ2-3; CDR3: CASSFQGRVTDTQYF; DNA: TGCGCCAGCAGCTTTCAGGGCAGGGTGACAGATACGCAGTATTTT
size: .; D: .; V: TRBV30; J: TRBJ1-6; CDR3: CAWSVRGGDSPLHF; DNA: TGTGCCTGGAGTGTACGGGGGGGGGATTCACCCCTCCACTTT
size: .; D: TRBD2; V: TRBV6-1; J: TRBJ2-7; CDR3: CATRDYYEQYF; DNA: TGTGCCACCAGGGACTACTACGAGCAGTACTTC
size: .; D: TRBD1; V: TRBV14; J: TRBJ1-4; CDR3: CASSLQTIRDRAMGREKLFF; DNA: TGTGCCAGCAGCCTTCAAACAATCCGGGACAGAGCCATGGGAAGGGAAAAACTGTTTTTT
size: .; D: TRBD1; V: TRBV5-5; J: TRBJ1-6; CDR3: CASSYRQGADSPLHF; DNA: TGTGCCAGCAGCTATCGACAGGGGGCCGATTCACCCCTCCACTTT
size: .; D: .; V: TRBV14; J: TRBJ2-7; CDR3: CASSQKQGFSYEQYF; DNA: TGTGCCAGCAGCCAAAAACAGGGTTTCTCCTACGAGCAGTACTTC
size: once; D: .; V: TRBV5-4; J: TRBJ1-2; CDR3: CASSLGGQSIYGYTF; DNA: TGTGCCAGCAGCTTGGGTGGGCAGTCCATCTATGGCTACACCTTC
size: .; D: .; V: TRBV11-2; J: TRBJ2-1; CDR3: CASSGIRGSYNEQFF; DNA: TGTGCCAGCAGCGGCATCCGGGGCTCCTACAATGAGCAGTTCTTC
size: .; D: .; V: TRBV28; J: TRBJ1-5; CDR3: CASSFKADQPQHF; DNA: TGTGCCAGCAGTTTTAAAGCGGATCAGCCCCAGCATTTT
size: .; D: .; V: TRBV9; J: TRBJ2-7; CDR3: CASSGSDRAYEQYF; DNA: TGTGCCAGCAGCGGTTCTGACAGAGCCTACGAGCAGTACTTC
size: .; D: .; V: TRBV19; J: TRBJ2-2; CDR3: CASSTGVRTGELFF; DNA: TGTGCCAGTAGTACAGGGGTCCGCACCGGGGAGCTGTTTTTT
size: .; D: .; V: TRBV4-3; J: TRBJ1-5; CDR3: CASSQVGGDQPQHF; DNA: TGCGCCAGCAGCCAGGTGGGAGGGGATCAGCCCCAGCATTTT
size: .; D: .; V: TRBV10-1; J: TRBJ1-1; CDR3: CASSESYGSTEAFF; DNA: TGCGCCAGCAGTGAGTCGTACGGGAGCACTGAAGCTTTCTTT
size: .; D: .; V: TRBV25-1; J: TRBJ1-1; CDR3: CASSEGRTEAFF; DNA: TGTGCCAGCAGTGAAGGGCGCACTGAAGCTTTCTTT
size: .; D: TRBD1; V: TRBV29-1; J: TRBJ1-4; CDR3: CSVEILPGQGEKLFF; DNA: TGCAGCGTTGAAATCCTCCCGGGACAGGGTGAAAAACTGTTTTTT
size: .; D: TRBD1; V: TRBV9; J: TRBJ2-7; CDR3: CASSVSTGDGSYEQYF; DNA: TGTGCCAGCAGCGTCTCTACAGGGGATGGGTCCTACGAGCAGTACTTC
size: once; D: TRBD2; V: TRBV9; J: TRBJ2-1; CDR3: CASGGGAGVSHEQFF; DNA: TGTGCCAGCGGGGGGGGAGCGGGAGTCAGCCATGAGCAGTTCTTC
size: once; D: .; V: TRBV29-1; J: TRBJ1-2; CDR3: CSVESPPYNYGYTF; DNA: TGCAGCGTTGAAAGCCCGCCATATAACTATGGCTACACCTTC
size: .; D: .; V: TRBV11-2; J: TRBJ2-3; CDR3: CASSLASPAVRTDTQYF; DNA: TGTGCCAGCAGCTTAGCTTCCCCCGCGGTTCGCACAGATACGCAGTATTTT
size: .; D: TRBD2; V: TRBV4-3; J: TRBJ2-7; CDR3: CASSQDRIAGTYEQYF; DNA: TGCGCCAGCAGCCAAGATCGGATAGCGGGGACCTACGAGCAGTACTTC
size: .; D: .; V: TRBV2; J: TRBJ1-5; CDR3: CASSRGAGANQPQHF; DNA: TGTGCCAGCAGCCGGGGGGCGGGTGCGAATCAGCCCCAGCATTTT
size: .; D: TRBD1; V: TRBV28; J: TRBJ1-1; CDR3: CASRYYRGNMNTEAFF; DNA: TGTGCCAGCAGGTACTACAGGGGAAATATGAACACTGAAGCTTTCTTT
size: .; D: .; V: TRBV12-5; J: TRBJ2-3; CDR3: CASGLGVPSTVTDTQYF; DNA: TGTGCTAGTGGTTTGGGCGTCCCCTCGACAGTGACAGATACGCAGTATTTT
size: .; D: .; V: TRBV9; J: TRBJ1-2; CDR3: CASSVGGQPHGYTF; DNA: TGTGCCAGCAGCGTAGGGGGGCAACCGCATGGCTACACCTTC
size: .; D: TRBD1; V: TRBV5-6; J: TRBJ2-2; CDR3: CASSPRGRGTGELFF; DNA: TGTGCCAGCAGCCCCAGGGGGCGCGGGACCGGGGAGCTGTTTTTT
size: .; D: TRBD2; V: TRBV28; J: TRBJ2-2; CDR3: CASSHWGGANTGELFF; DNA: TGTGCCAGCAGCCACTGGGGAGGGGCGAACACCGGGGAGCTGTTTTTT
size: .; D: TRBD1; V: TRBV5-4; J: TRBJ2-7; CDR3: CASSLSRDRFYEQYF; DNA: TGTGCCAGCAGCTTGTCCCGGGACAGATTTTACGAGCAGTACTTC